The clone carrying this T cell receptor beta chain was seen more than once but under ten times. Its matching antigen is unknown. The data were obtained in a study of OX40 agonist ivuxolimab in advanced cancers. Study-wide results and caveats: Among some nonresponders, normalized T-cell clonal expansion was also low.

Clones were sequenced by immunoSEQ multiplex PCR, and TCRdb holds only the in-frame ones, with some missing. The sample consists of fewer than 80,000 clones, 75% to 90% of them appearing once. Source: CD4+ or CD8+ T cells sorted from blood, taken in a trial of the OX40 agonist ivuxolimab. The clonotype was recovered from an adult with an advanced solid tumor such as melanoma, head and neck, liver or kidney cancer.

The CDR3 DNA reads TGTGCCAGCAGTTTTCTGGTTTCCAGTCAGCCCCAGCATTTT. Translation: CASSFLVSSQPQHF. V and J are TRBV28 and TRBJ1-5; D ambiguous. Trimming stripped 3 bases from V and 6 bases from J, with 12 bases between. The CDR3 totals 14 residues. Germline CDR1 reads MDHEN; CDR2 reads SYDVKM.